What follows are 2 T cell receptor beta chains derived from one specimen sequenced in a study of Ad26.COV2.S vaccination and SARS-CoV-2 variants. Treatment of the sample: around 19 received Ad26.COV2.S at low or high dose, single or two shots; about 5 received placebo; per-sample allocation not given. On day 63 after the first injection, vaccine and placebo recipients gave samples. TCRdb keeps only in-frame clones here, not all; method: immunoSEQ multiplex PCR. The data show 350,000 to 400,000 clones, around 85% seen once. The specimen was peripheral blood, collected in a trial of Ad26.COV2.S vaccine versus placebo. These receptors came from a person aged 18 to 59 who received the Ad26.COV2.S COVID-19 vaccine or a placebo.

The rearrangement uses TRBV18 and TRBJ1-6; maybe TRBD1 (6 bases). Germline CDR1 and CDR2: KGHSH and LQKENI. The length of the CDR3 is 15 residues. V shed 0 bases and J shed 6 bases, with 9 bases lying between them. This CDR3 reads CASSPPGGGNSPLHF. CDR3 nucleotide sequence: TGTGCCAGCTCACCACCCGGGGGCGGTAATTCACCCCTCCACTTT.

A single count supports this clone. The DNA for the CDR3 is TGTGCCAGCAGCCCAGGATCGGCCGCTTACGAGCAGTACTTC. Its protein is CASSPGSAAYEQYF. The V gene is TRBV28, the J gene TRBJ2-7, with D hard to call. There are 14 residues in the CDR3. The V gene's germline CDR1 is MDHEN and CDR2 SYDVKM. Trimming left V 6 bases short and J 4 bases short, with 16 bases between.